This entry concerns a single T cell receptor (beta chain). Original processing methods: Estimated nucleated cell counts came from reference gene primer amplification. Clones were read by immunoSEQ multiplex PCR, and TCRdb kept only the in-frame ones, dropping some. From that table come the V and J calls and clone size; the DNA was used to work out D and trimming. The table includes roughly 150,000 clones, around four fifths detected once. Germline trimming cut 6 bases from V and 1 base from J; bases unmatched to any gene: 11. There are 18 residues in the CDR3. Germline CDR1 SGHTA, CDR2 FQGNSA. These data originate in a study of blood T cell repertoires in COVID-19. Whole-study context: Italy, Spain and the United States were the sources of the convalescent and acute COVID-19 samples.

The material sequenced was PBMCs or T cells enriched from blood (not recorded which). The receptor comes from a woman aged 45-65 years who had recovered from COVID-19. The chain joins TRBV7-2 to TRBJ2-3, with 12 bases lining up with TRBD2. The CDR3 is CASRRAPSGRGGTDTQYF. CDR3 DNA: TGTGCCAGCAGGAGGGCCCCTAGCGGGAGGGGCGGCACAGATACGCAGTATTTT.